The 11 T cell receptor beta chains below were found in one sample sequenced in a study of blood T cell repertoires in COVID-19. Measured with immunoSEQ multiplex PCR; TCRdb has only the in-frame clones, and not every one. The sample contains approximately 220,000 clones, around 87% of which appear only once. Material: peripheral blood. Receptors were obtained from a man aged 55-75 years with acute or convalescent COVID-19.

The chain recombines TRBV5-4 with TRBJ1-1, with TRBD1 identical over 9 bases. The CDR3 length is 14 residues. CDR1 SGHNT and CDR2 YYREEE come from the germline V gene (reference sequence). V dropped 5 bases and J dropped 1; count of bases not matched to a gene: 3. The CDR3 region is CASRTTGGNTEAFF. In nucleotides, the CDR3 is TGTGCCAGCAGAACGACAGGGGGGAACACTGAAGCTTTCTTT.

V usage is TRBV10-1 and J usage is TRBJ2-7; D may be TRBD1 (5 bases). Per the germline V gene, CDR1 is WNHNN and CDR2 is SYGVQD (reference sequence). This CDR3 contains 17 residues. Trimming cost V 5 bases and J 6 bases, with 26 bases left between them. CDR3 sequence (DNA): TGCGCCAGCAGTCCAGGTGGGGCATCGCGGCGCCTAGGCGAGCAGTACTTC. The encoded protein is CASSPGGASRRLGEQYF.

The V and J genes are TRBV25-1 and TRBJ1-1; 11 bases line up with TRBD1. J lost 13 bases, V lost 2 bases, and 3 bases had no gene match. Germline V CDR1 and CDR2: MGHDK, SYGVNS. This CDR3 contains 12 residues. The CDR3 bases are TGTGCCAGCAGTGAACGGACAGGGGGCGGTTTCTTT. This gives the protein CASSERTGGGFF.

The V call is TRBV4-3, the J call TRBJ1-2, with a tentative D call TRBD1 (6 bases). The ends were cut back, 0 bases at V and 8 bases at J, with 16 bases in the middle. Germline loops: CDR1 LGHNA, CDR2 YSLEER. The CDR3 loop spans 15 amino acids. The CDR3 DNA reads TGCGCCAGCAGCCAAGAGCGGTGGGGGCGGAGCGGCTACACCTTC. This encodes CASSQERWGRSGYTF.

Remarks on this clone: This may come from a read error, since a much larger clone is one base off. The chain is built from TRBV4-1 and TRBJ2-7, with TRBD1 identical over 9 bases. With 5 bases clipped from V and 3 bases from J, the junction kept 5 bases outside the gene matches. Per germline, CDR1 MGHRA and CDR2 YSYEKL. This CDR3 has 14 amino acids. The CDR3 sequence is CASSVRDRDYEQYF. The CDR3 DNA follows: TGCGCCAGCAGCGTCCGGGACAGGGACTACGAGCAGTACTTC.

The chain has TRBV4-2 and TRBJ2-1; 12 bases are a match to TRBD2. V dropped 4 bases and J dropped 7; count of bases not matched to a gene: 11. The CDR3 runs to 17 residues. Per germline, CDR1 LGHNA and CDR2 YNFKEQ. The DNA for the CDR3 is TGTGCCAGCAGCCGCATGGCTAGCGGGGGGGCCCTGAATGAGCAGTTCTTC. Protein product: CASSRMASGGALNEQFF.

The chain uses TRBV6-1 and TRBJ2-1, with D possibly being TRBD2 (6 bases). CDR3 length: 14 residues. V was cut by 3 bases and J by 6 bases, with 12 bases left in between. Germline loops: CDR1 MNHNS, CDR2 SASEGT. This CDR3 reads CASSEGFGGNEQFF. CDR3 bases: TGTGCCAGCAGTGAGGGGTTCGGGGGCAATGAGCAGTTCTTC.

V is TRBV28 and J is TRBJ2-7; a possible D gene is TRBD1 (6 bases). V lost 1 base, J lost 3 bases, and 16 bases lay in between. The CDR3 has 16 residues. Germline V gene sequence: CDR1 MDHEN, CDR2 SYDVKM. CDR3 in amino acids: CASSLLAPAGDYEQYF. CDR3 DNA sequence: TGTGCCAGCAGTTTATTGGCCCCGGCAGGGGACTACGAGCAGTACTTC.

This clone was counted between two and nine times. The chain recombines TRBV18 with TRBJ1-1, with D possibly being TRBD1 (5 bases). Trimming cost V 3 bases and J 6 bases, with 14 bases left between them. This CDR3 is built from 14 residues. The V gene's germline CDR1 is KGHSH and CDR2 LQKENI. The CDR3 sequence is CASSPVALTAEAFF. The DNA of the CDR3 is TGTGCCAGCTCACCCGTGGCATTGACAGCTGAAGCTTTCTTT. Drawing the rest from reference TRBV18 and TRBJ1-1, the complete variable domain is NAGVMQNPRHLVRRRGQEARLRCSPMKGHSHVYWYRQLPEEGLKFMVYLQKENIIDESGMPKERFSAEFPKEGPSILRIQQVVRGDSAAYFCASSPVALTAEAFFGQGTRLTVV.

The CDR3 coding sequence is TGTGCCAGCACCCGGGGACAGGGATCATATGGCTACACCTTC. Protein sequence: CASTRGQGSYGYTF. V usage is TRBV27 and J usage is TRBJ1-2, with TRBD1 identical over 9 bases. V lost 7 bases and J lost 5; bases outside the gene matches: 8. The CDR3 loop spans 14 amino acids. The germline CDR1 and CDR2 sequences are MNHEY and SMNVEV (reference sequence).

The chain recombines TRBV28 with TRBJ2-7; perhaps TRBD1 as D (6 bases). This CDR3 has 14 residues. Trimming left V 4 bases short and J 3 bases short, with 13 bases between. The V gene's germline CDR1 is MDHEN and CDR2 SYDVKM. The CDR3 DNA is TGTGCCAGCAGTTCCGCCAGGGGACGCTACGAGCAGTACTTC. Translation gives CASSSARGRYEQYF.